The 22 T cell receptor beta chains reported below all come from one sample, sequenced in a study. The protocol was immunoSEQ multiplex PCR, while the TCRdb copy is restricted to in-frame clones and leaves out a portion. The table shows 45,000 to 60,000 clones, with 85% to 95% occurring only once. What was sequenced was PBMCs. The source is a man aged 35 to 55 with rheumatoid arthritis.

V and J are TRBV18 and TRBJ1-3; D gene unclear. This CDR3 is 14 amino acids long. The V and J ends lost 4 bases and 1 base respectively, with 8 bases between them. Looked up from germline, CDR1 is KGHSH and CDR2 is LQKENI. The CDR3 reads CASSRPLSGNTIYF. The CDR3 DNA is TGTGCCAGCTCACGACCGTTATCTGGAAACACCATATATTTT.

The chain carries TRBV7-3 and TRBJ2-3; D unclear. CDR1 is SGHTA, CDR2 FQGTGA, per germline. V was trimmed by 3 bases and J by 0 bases, leaving 10 bases between them. The CDR3 is made up of 15 amino acids. The CDR3 sequence is CASSLRELSTDTQYF. DNA of the CDR3: TGTGCCAGCAGCTTGAGAGAACTCAGCACAGATACGCAGTATTTT.

The gene calls are TRBV11-3 and TRBJ1-1, with D possibly TRBD1 on 5 matching bases. This CDR3 spans 13 amino acids. Germline V lookup: CDR1 SGHNT, CDR2 YENEEA. V was clipped by 1 base and J by 5 bases, with 8 bases between them. As DNA, the CDR3 is TGTGCCAGCAGCTTAGCCCGGGGGACTGAAGCTTTCTTT. As protein: CASSLARGTEAFF.

The V gene is TRBV19, the J gene TRBJ1-5; possible D gene TRBD1, 6 bases. The germline V gene has CDR1 LNHDA and CDR2 SQIVND (reference sequence). The CDR3 runs 15 residues. V was clipped by 5 bases and J by 0 bases, with 11 bases between them. The CDR3 here is CASSSGQHSNQPQHF. The CDR3 DNA reads TGTGCCAGTAGTTCGGGACAACATAGCAATCAGCCCCAGCATTTT.

The chain combines TRBV30 with TRBJ2-1; TRBD1 might be the D (5 bases). Germline CDR1 is GTSNPN and CDR2 is SVGIG (reference sequence). The V and J ends lost 0 bases and 6 bases respectively, with 6 bases between them. This CDR3 region has 12 residues. This CDR3 is CAWSVRGNEQFF. CDR3 DNA sequence: TGTGCCTGGAGTGTAAGGGGCAATGAGCAGTTCTTC.

On this clone itself: An end of the junction does not agree with germline; a read error may underlie this. The rearrangement links TRBV4-2 to TRBJ1-2; 8 bases align to TRBD1. This CDR3 comprises 13 residues. Germline loops: CDR1 LGHNA, CDR2 YNFKEQ. This CDR3 is CASSQEEDRVRCF. The CDR3 bases are TGTGCCAGCAGCCAAGAAGAGGACAGGGTGAGATGCTTC.

The chain uses TRBV5-1 and TRBJ2-1, with 14 bases lining up with TRBD2. This CDR3 has 16 amino acids. CDR1 is SGHRS, CDR2 YFSETQ, per germline. V was pared by 2 bases and J by 6 bases, with 4 bases of the junction left unmatched. CDR3 sequence reads: CASSLGGLAGVNEQFF. The CDR3 region has the DNA TGCGCCAGCAGCTTAGGGGGACTAGCGGGAGTCAATGAGCAGTTCTTC.

The chain uses TRBV2 and TRBJ1-1; D not resolved. V lost 3 bases to trimming and J lost 1 base, with 3 bases between them. The CDR3 sequence is 12 residues long. Per the germline V gene, CDR1 is SNHLY and CDR2 is FYNNEI. DNA of the CDR3: TGTGCCAGCAGTGAGGGGAACACTGAAGCTTTCTTT. Translated, it gives CASSEGNTEAFF.

The rearrangement links TRBV15 to TRBJ1-5; no definite D call. The CDR3 is made up of 17 amino acids. Trimming left V 3 bases short and J 2 bases short, with 17 bases between. The germline V gene encodes CDR1 LNHNV and CDR2 YYDKDF (reference sequence). The CDR3 region is CATSRKLTQEGNQPQHF. The CDR3 DNA sequence: TGTGCCACCAGCAGGAAACTGACCCAGGAGGGCAATCAGCCCCAGCATTTT.

The CDR3 region is CASSFAGQGAREQYF. Here the CDR3 DNA reads TGTGCCAGCAGTTTCGCCGGACAGGGGGCGCGGGAGCAGTACTTC. The rearrangement uses TRBV28 and TRBJ2-7; TRBD1 matches 11 bases. J gave up 7 bases and V 3 bases, and 8 bases lay outside the gene matches. CDR1 is MDHEN, CDR2 SYDVKM, per germline. The length of the CDR3 is 15 residues.

This chain joins TRBV19 and TRBJ2-2; 7 nucleotides line up with TRBD1. V lost 4 bases, J lost 3 bases, and 5 bases stayed unmatched. The CDR3 length is 15 residues. The germline gives CDR1 LNHDA, CDR2 SQIVND (reference sequence). The chain's CDR3 is CASSRQGWDTGELFF. CDR3 bases: TGTGCCAGTAGTAGACAGGGATGGGACACCGGGGAGCTGTTTTTT.

The chain has TRBV5-1 and TRBJ2-2, with no clear D. The CDR3 has 16 amino acids. Trimming took 4 bases from V and 0 from J, leaving 13 bases between them. CDR1 and CDR2 (germline): SGHRS, YFSETQ. CDR3 loop: CASSGDPDANTGELFF. The CDR3 DNA reads as TGCGCCAGCAGCGGAGACCCCGACGCGAACACCGGGGAGCTGTTTTTT.

The chain combines TRBV11-2 with TRBJ2-2, with 8 bases lining up with TRBD2. Germline CDR1 is SGHAT and CDR2 is FQNNGV. The trim removed 5 bases at V and 5 bases at J, leaving 4 bases unmatched. The CDR3 length is 14 residues. The CDR3 DNA reads as TGTGCCAGCAGCCAGCGGGGGAGGACCGGGGAGCTGTTTTTT. Translation gives CASSQRGRTGELFF.

The CDR3 protein is CAWSVQFGVSFVYEQYF. CDR3 DNA sequence: TGTGCCTGGAGTGTACAATTCGGCGTCTCCTTTGTCTACGAGCAGTACTTC. The J gene is TRBJ2-7, the V gene TRBV30, with D unresolved. Germline V gene sequence: CDR1 GTSNPN, CDR2 SVGIG (reference sequence). This CDR3 comprises 17 residues. V gave up 0 bases and J gave up 3 bases, with 21 bases separating them.

The genes are TRBV7-2 and TRBJ2-1; 9 positions agree with TRBD1. Germline CDR1 is SGHTA and CDR2 is FQGNSA. CDR3 size: 14 residues. Unmatched junction bases numbered 8, after V lost 6 bases and J lost 8 bases. The DNA of the CDR3 is TGTGCCAGCAGTAAGGACAGGGGCAAACATGAGCAGTTCTTC. Translating gives CASSKDRGKHEQFF.

This sequence joins TRBV6-5 and TRBJ2-7, with 15 bases identical to TRBD2. The CDR3 is made up of 14 amino acids. Trimming removed 5 bases from V and 12 bases from J; junction bases left unmatched: 8. Looked up from germline, CDR1 is MNHEY and CDR2 is SVGAGI. As DNA, the CDR3 is TGTGCCAGCAGTCTCCGGACTAGCGGGGGGGCTCTGTACTTC. This codes for CASSLRTSGGALYF.

This rearrangement joins TRBV28 to TRBJ1-1, with 7 positions matching TRBD1. With 5 bases clipped from V and 5 bases from J, the junction kept 17 bases outside the gene matches. The CDR3 sequence is 17 residues long. Looked up from germline, CDR1 is MDHEN and CDR2 is SYDVKM. The CDR3 protein is CASSAHGAGGRGTEAFF. Written as DNA, the CDR3 is TGTGCCAGCAGTGCCCATGGGGCAGGGGGAAGAGGGACTGAAGCTTTCTTT.

The V gene is TRBV10-1, the J gene TRBJ1-2, with D unclear. CDR3 size: 13 residues. Looked up from germline, CDR1 is WNHNN and CDR2 is SYGVQD (reference sequence). The germline V and J ends were trimmed by 0 bases and 2 bases, with 4 bases remaining between them. CDR3 coding DNA: TGCGCCAGCAGTGAGTCGACCAACTATGGCTACACCTTC. Translating gives CASSESTNYGYTF.

The chain uses TRBV19 and TRBJ2-1; TRBD2 might be the D (5 bases). Trimming took 8 bases from V and 8 from J, leaving 19 bases between them. The CDR3 sequence is 14 residues long. Germline V gene data show CDR1 as LNHDA and CDR2 as SQIVND (reference sequence). CDR3 in amino acids: CASGSRIHGDEQFF. The CDR3 bases are TGTGCCAGTGGGAGTAGAATTCATGGGGATGAGCAGTTCTTC.

J is TRBJ2-7 and V is TRBV11-2; 10 nucleotides line up with TRBD1. Per the germline V gene, CDR1 is SGHAT and CDR2 is FQNNGV. This CDR3 has 16 residues. With 3 bases clipped from V and 4 bases from J, the junction kept 9 bases outside the gene matches. The CDR3 DNA reads as TGTGCCAGCAGCTTTACTTCGGGACAGGGGACATACGAGCAGTACTTC. It specifies CASSFTSGQGTYEQYF.

The rearrangement links TRBV18 to TRBJ1-4; no reliable D call. Germline CDR1 KGHSH, CDR2 LQKENI. CDR3 length: 16 residues. The ends were cut back, 1 base at V and 4 bases at J, with 13 bases in the middle. CDR3 amino acids: CASSPRYLPDNEKLFF. CDR3 bases: TGTGCCAGCTCACCACGGTACCTGCCCGATAATGAAAAACTGTTTTTT.

The chain recombines TRBV7-2 with TRBJ1-2, with a weak D call TRBD1 (5 bases). V gave up 3 bases and J gave up 0 bases, with 11 bases separating them. Germline CDR1 reads SGHTA; CDR2 reads FQGNSA. This CDR3 has 15 amino acids. The CDR3 DNA reads TGTGCCAGCAGCTTCGGGACCTTAACTAACTATGGCTACACCTTC. Protein sequence: CASSFGTLTNYGYTF.